The T cell receptor (beta chain) under discussion was sequenced for a study of response to subunit inactivated influenza vaccine. Whole-study results and caveats: Researchers suggested that each seasonal influenza vaccination recruits few new T cells.

Comment on this clonotype: Its specificity is unknown.

TCRdb fed the RT-PCR reads into MiXCR, producing one record per CDR3 protein. This sample yields fewer than 600,000 distinct CDR3 sequences, of which 6.5% to 8% are seen a single time; about an eighth belongs to the top ten. The V segment lost 1 base and the J segment 8 bases; nucleotides outside the gene matches: 5. The germline V gene has CDR1 SGHAT and CDR2 FQNNGV. This CDR3 contains 14 residues. This chain connects TRBV11-2 to TRBJ1-2; 9 nucleotides align to TRBD1. The clonotype comes from a man between 50 and 69 years old who received an inactivated influenza vaccine. This sample comprised PBMCs from blood, obtained 23 to 25 months after vaccination. The CDR3 loop is CASSLVQGAGGYTF. In nucleotides, the CDR3 is TGTGCCAGCAGCTTAGTACAGGGGGCAGGGGGCTACACCTTC.